This record looks at one T cell receptor (beta chain) sequence and its context. The antigen is undetermined. Two oligonucleotides, mixed equimolar, formed the beta constant-region primer covering TRBC1 and TRBC2. One entry per CDR3 protein, called by TCRdb with MiXCR from the UMI-ligation and nested PCR reads. Here the sample spans about 85,000 distinct CDR3 sequences, about 12% being singletons. Germline CDR1 is MNHNY and CDR2 is SVGAGI (reference sequence). V shed 3 bases and J shed 0 bases, with 14 bases lying between them. The CDR3 has 16 amino acids. The sample is drawn from a study of naive and memory T cell subsets. Study-level findings and limits: Between naive and memory subsets, TCR abundance power law exponents differed. Gini index rose across naive, CM, EM and EMRA in CD4 and CD8. Over 85% of naive TCR sequences appeared only once after error correction, unlike memory subsets.

The sequence was obtained from a human donor in good health. V is TRBV6-6 and J is TRBJ1-1; weak D call: TRBD1 (6 bases). Material: central memory CD4+ T cells from blood. The CDR3 reads CASSYSRGTLNTEAFF. DNA for the CDR3: TGTGCCAGCAGTTATTCTAGGGGGACCCTGAACACTGAAGCTTTCTTT.